Listed here is a single TCR beta chain. This clonotype occurred a few times. It lacks a known antigen. Base qualities were left out, and no much larger clone turns up one base away. Library preparation employed RACE. Sequenced on a NextSeq 500. During library preparation, unique molecular identifiers were attached to individual cDNA molecules so that TCRs could be counted in a quantitative, reproducible way. From each blood RNA sample, both TCR alpha and TCR beta chains were sequenced. The source study handled its data this way. Samples had a median of roughly 91,000 TCRs, with a range from about 20,000 to 690,600. V, J and CDR3 annotation of the TCR reads was performed with the Decombinator software suite. To make PS versus PT1 abundance plots, every sample was subsampled to the same number of TCRs (28,000). Expanded TCRs were defined as absent before sensitization and observed at least eight times at the 2-week time point. Using fastp at Q25 and MiXCR, TCRdb reprocessed the public reads and kept productive beta chains. Rows merge per CDR3 protein into single entries with the most common DNA and genes. For this entry, the V and J calls and clone size follow TCRdb and not the study's own pipeline. This sample comprises over 70,000 distinct CDR3 sequences, 14% of them detected only once. About 4.6% of the sample lies in the top ten.

The data are from a study of human T cells and chemical hapten exposure (dated by TCRdb to about 2021). Broadly, across the study: For sensitization, 2% DPC in acetone was applied to a 2 cm by 2 cm area of upper inner arm skin. Libraries were pooled for sequencing, and per-sample TCR yields varied mainly because of small differences in library volumes within the pool. The mostly female patient cohort included alopecia areata with under or over 50% scalp involvement, alopecia totalis and alopecia universalis. Throughout the approximately 23-week study period, patients were also given weekly therapeutic DPC doses on the scalp. Patch testing was performed on the upper back with Finn chambers containing 0.01% DPC, and the patch tests were scored after 6 days according to International Contact Dermatitis Research Group standards. Some 29 alopecia patients gave blood for TCR sequencing at one to four time points (pre-sensitization, 2, 6 and 24 weeks). In alopecia patients, the study followed how the peripheral blood TCR repertoire changed in vivo over primary and secondary sensitization to diphenylcyclopropenone (DPC), a hapten. Blood samples were taken from patients before sensitization (week 0) and then at 2, 6 and about 24 weeks after DPC sensitization. Study-level results and caveats: DPC sensitization did not change the number of TCRs with a frequency above 1 in 1000, and there was no evidence of changes in global repertoire structure. Significantly more large CDR3 similarity clusters were formed by expanded TCRs than by pre-sensitization or healthy control sets, consistent with antigen-driven responses. Alopecia, a presumed autoimmune disease, was present in all patients, so the immune response of the patients might differ from that of healthy individuals. The number of PT1 expanded TCRs positively correlated with patch test score, significant at thresholds 8, 16 and 32 but not 4. After repeated subsampling, changes were observed in the strength of the expansion versus patch-test correlation and in the threshold at which the correlation became significant.

The time point label corresponds to: pre-sensitization, week 0. In light of the paper, this sample's treatment or condition label describes: therapeutic diphenylcyclopropenone sensitization with weekly scalp DPC. At each patch-test visit, blood was drawn before the patch test was applied. Patients were eligible if aged 18 to 70, diagnosed with alopecia and judged suitable for DPC therapy, and pregnant patients were excluded. Total RNA was isolated from unfractionated whole blood collected in Tempus Blood RNA tubes. For this chain, trimming is 3 bases at the V end and 3 bases at the J end, and the number of junction bases without a gene match is 7. From the germline V gene (reference sequence), CDR1 is DFQATT and CDR2 is SNEGSKA. From its cysteine to its phenylalanine, the CDR3 spans 15 amino acids. Only the CDR3 part of the read is kept: 45 bases, read in frame from the first base.

The input for sequencing was whole blood, taken in connection with sensitization to the hapten diphenylcyclopropenone (DPC). This receptor was obtained from a woman aged 45 to 65 with alopecia areata. Some clones in this sample may be carry-over from other donors' samples. The rearrangement joined TRBV20-1 to TRBJ2-1, with 8 central nucleotides matching TRBD1. CDR3 reads: CSARTTGGDYNEQFF. The DNA sequence is given as TGCAGTGCTAGGACTACAGGGGGAGACTACAATGAGCAGTTCTTC.